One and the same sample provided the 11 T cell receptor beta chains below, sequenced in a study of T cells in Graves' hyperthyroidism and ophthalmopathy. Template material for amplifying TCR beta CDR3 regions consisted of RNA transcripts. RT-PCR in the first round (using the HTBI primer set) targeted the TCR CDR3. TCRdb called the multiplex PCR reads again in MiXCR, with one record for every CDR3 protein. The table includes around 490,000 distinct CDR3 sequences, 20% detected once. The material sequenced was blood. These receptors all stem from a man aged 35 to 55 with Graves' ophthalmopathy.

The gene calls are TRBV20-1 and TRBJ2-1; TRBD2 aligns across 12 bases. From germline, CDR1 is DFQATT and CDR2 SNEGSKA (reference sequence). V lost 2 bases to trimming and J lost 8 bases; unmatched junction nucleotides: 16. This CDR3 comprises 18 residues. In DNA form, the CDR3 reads TGCAGTGCTAGAAAGACTAGCGGGGGCCCCGGGGGTGAGCATGAGCAGTTCTTC. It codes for CSARKTSGGPGGEHEQFF.

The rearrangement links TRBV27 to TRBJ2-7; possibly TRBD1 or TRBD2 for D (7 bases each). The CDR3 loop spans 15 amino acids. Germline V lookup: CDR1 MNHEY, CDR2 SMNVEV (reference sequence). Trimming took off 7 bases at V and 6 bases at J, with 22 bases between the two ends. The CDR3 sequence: CASKVFRGGSPEQYF. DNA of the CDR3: TGTGCCAGCAAGGTTTTCAGGGGGGGATCCCCCGAGCAGTACTTC.

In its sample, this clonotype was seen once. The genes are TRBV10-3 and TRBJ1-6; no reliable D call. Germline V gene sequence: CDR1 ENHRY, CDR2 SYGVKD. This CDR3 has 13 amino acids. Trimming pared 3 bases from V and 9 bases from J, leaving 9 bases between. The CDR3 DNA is TGTGCCATCAGTGAAGGGCTAAGTTCACCCCTCCACTTT. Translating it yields CAISEGLSSPLHF.

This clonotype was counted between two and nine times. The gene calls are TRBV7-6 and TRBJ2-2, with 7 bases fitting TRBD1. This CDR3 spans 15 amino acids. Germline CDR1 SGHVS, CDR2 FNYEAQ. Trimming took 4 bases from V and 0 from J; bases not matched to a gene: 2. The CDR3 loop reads CASSSQGTNTGELFF. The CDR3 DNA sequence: TGTGCCAGCAGCTCACAGGGGACGAACACCGGGGAGCTGTTTTTT. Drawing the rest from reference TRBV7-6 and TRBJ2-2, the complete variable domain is GAGVSQSPRYKVTKRGQDVALRCDPISGHVSLYWYRQALGQGPEFLTYFNYEAQQDKSGLPNDRFSAERPEGSISTLTIQRTEQRDSAMYRCASSSQGTNTGELFFGEGSRLTVL.

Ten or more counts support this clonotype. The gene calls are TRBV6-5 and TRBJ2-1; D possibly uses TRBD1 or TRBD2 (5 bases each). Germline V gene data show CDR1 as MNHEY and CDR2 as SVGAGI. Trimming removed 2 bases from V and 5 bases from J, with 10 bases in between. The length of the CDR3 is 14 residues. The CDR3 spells CASSYAGTDNEQFF. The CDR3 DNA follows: TGTGCCAGCAGTTACGCAGGGACCGACAATGAGCAGTTCTTC.

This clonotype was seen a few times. Here the CDR3 DNA reads TGTGCCAGCAGCTTGGGTGATATGTGGGGAGGGGGCGAGACCCAGTACTTC. Protein product: CASSLGDMWGGGETQYF. This rearrangement joins TRBV5-5 to TRBJ2-5, with D possibly called TRBD1 or TRBD2 (7 bases each). The V gene's germline CDR1 is SGHKS and CDR2 YYEKEE (reference sequence). The V and J ends lost 0 bases and 5 bases respectively, with 20 bases between them. This CDR3 has 17 residues.

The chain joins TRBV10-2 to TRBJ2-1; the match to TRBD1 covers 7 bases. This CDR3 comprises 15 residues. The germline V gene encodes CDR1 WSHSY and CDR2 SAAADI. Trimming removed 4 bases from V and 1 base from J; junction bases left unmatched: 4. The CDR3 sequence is CASSVGTVSYNEQFF. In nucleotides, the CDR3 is TGCGCCAGCAGTGTTGGGACAGTTTCCTACAATGAGCAGTTCTTC.

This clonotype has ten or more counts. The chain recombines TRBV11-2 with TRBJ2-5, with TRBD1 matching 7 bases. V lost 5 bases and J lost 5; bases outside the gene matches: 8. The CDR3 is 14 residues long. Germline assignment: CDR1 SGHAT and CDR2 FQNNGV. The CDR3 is CASSRLGGWETQYF. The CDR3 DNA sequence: TGTGCCAGCAGCCGTCTAGGGGGCTGGGAGACCCAGTACTTC. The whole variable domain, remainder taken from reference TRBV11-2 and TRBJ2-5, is EAGVAQSPRYKIIEKRQSVAFWCNPISGHATLYWYQQILGQGPKLLIQFQNNGVVDDSQLPKDRFSAERLKGVDSTLKIQPAKLEDSAVYLCASSRLGGWETQYFGPGTRLLVL.

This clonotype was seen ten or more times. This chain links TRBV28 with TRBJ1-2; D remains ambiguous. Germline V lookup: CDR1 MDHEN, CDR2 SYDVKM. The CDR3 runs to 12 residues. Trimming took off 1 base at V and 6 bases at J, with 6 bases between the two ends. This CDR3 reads CASSLFRDGYTF. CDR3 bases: TGTGCCAGCAGTTTATTTAGGGATGGCTACACCTTC.

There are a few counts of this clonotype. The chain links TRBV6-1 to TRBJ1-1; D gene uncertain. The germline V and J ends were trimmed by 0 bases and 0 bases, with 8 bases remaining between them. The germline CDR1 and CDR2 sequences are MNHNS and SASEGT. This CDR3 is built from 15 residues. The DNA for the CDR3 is TGTGCCAGCAGTGAAGCTTTTGGGGTGAACACTGAAGCTTTCTTT. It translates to CASSEAFGVNTEAFF.

The CDR3 sequence: CSARRPPLLGVGTDTQYF. CDR3 DNA: TGCAGTGCTAGACGACCCCCGCTCTTGGGGGTAGGAACAGATACGCAGTATTTT. The chain links TRBV20-1 to TRBJ2-3, with D perhaps matching TRBD1 or TRBD2 (5 bases each). Germline CDR1 and CDR2: DFQATT and SNEGSKA (reference sequence). The CDR3 consists of 18 residues. V was cut by 2 bases and J by 3 bases, with 24 bases left in between.